This paragraph covers one T cell receptor (beta chain) sequence. Its antigen remains unidentified. Profiled with immunoSEQ multiplex PCR; TCRdb holds only in-frame clones, not every one. Of about 99,000 clones in the sample, 89% were seen once. This CDR3 contains 13 residues. The ends were cut back, 8 bases at V and 0 bases at J, with 10 bases in the middle. The germline gives CDR1 SNHLY, CDR2 FYNNEI. The entry originates in a study of T cell responses to AZD1222 COVID-19 vaccine. Regarding the study as a whole: Breadth and depth of Spike-specific TCRs rose after two AZD1222 doses. White British people made up most donors, females outnumbered males, and clonal diversity was possibly underestimated. Vaccine-associated CD4 TCRs spanned spike, dominant at 160-218 and 743-854. Per reports, nearly half of all spike-specific TCRs target regions that are unmutated in variants.

The genes are TRBV2 and TRBJ1-1, with D unresolved. The sample was peripheral blood, taken on day 0 of AZD1222 vaccination. The receptor was derived from an adult in good health. The CDR3 sequence: CASGDSLNTEAFF. Written as DNA, the CDR3 is TGTGCCAGCGGGGATAGCCTGAACACTGAAGCTTTCTTT.